Sequencing of this TCR beta chain was carried out in a study of blood T cell repertoires in COVID-19. Study at large: There were acute and convalescent COVID-19 samples, and they came from the United States, Italy and Spain. The cDNA or gDNA used as material had been derived from T cells, B-cell-depleted T cells, or PBMCs.

The CDR3 runs to 14 residues. V trimming: 6 bases; J trimming: 3 bases; junction bases outside the gene matches: 4. CDR1 is LNHDA, CDR2 SQIVND, per germline (reference sequence). The authors' processing: Amplified reference gene primers provided the basis for estimating nucleated cell counts. Some clones are missing from TCRdb's copy, which holds only in-frame ones; the method was immunoSEQ multiplex PCR. That table supplies the V and J calls and clone size; D and trimming were determined from the DNA. The repertoire consists of some 99,000 clones, with 75% to 85% occurring once and the leading ten covering approximately 7.9%.

The chain has TRBV19 and TRBJ1-5, with TRBD1 identical over 8 bases. Sequenced: peripheral blood. This TCR was sampled from a woman of 80 years or more with active or convalescent COVID-19. CDR3 amino acids: CASRDRATNQPQHF. In DNA, the CDR3 is TGTGCCAGTAGGGACAGGGCAACCAATCAGCCCCAGCATTTT.